These 9 T cell receptor beta chains were sequenced from one sample in a study of control samples from healthy donors and cancer patients. The repertoire was sequenced with immunoSEQ multiplex PCR; TCRdb's copy has only in-frame clones and lacks some. The sample shows about 31,000 clones, around 94% of them seen only once. Sequenced sample: blood. These receptors all come from a man in his sixties in good health.

This clone was observed a handful of times. The chain carries TRBV4-3 and TRBJ1-1; TRBD1 agrees at 7 bases. The CDR3 spans 15 residues. Germline CDR1 and CDR2: LGHNA and YSLEER. Trimming cost V 4 bases and J 6 bases; bases outside gene matches: 11. CDR3 sequence: CASSRVYGTDPEAFF. The DNA of the CDR3 is TGCGCCAGCAGCCGAGTCTACGGGACAGATCCTGAAGCTTTCTTT.

The V gene is TRBV28, the J gene TRBJ1-2; tentatively, D is TRBD1 (5 bases). Trimming pared 4 bases from V and 4 bases from J, leaving 7 bases between. Germline assignment: CDR1 MDHEN and CDR2 SYDVKM. The CDR3 loop spans 12 amino acids. The CDR3 DNA reads as TGTGCCAGCAGTTCAGGGTCCTATGGCTACACCTTC. Amino acids: CASSSGSYGYTF.

The V gene is TRBV7-6, the J gene TRBJ2-2; D perhaps matches TRBD1 (5 bases). CDR3 length: 15 residues. The V gene lost 1 base and the J gene lost 5 bases, with 11 bases spanning the gap. In germline, CDR1 is SGHVS, CDR2 FNYEAQ. DNA for the CDR3: TGTGCCAGCAGCTTAGGGGCAGGGCGGACCGGGGAGCTGTTTTTT. Its protein is CASSLGAGRTGELFF.

This clone was seen only once. The chain joins TRBV7-8 to TRBJ1-5, with no clear D. V lost 7 bases and J lost 2, with 6 bases in between. This CDR3 has 12 amino acids. Germline V CDR1 and CDR2: SGHVS, FQNEAQ. The CDR3 region has the DNA TGTGCCAGCACAAGGGGCAATCAGCCCCAGCATTTT. Its protein is CASTRGNQPQHF.

This clone was detected only a few times. The chain has TRBV18 and TRBJ2-5, with TRBD1 matching over 9 bases. The V gene's germline CDR1 is KGHSH and CDR2 LQKENI. V gave up 3 bases and J gave up 3 bases; unmatched junction bases: 5. The CDR3 runs to 15 residues. The CDR3 region has the DNA TGTGCCAGCTCACCCGCCGGGACAGGGAAAGAGACCCAGTACTTC. This codes for CASSPAGTGKETQYF.

The gene calls are TRBV2 and TRBJ1-4; 9 nucleotides line up with TRBD1. The CDR3 consists of 15 residues. Germline V gene sequence: CDR1 SNHLY, CDR2 FYNNEI. After removal of 6 bases from V and 5 bases from J, the junction contained 7 bases not matched to a gene. The CDR3 nucleotides are TGTGCCAGCAGATCAGATACAGGGGGCAATGAAAAACTGTTTTTT. As protein: CASRSDTGGNEKLFF.

The chain uses TRBV9 and TRBJ2-2; D call uncertain. Between the trimmed V and J ends, which lost 0 bases and 1 base, there was a span of 7 bases. The CDR3 sequence is 15 residues long. CDR1 is SGDLS, CDR2 YYNGEE, per germline. The CDR3 reads CASSVAQMNTGELFF. CDR3 coding DNA: TGTGCCAGCAGCGTAGCGCAGATGAACACCGGGGAGCTGTTTTTT.

The chain joins TRBV10-3 to TRBJ1-2, with D uncertain. The V end lost 0 bases, the J end lost 2 bases, and 4 bases lay between the germline ends. Germline V CDR1 and CDR2: ENHRY, SYGVKD. CDR3 length equals 13 residues. The CDR3 protein is CAISESENYGYTF. CDR3 nucleotide sequence: TGTGCCATCAGTGAGTCGGAGAACTATGGCTACACCTTC.

This clone was recorded once. The chain couples TRBV9 to TRBJ2-7; D perhaps matches TRBD2 (7 bases). With 7 bases removed from V and 6 bases from J, the gap between germline ends came to 17 bases. The CDR3 length is 13 residues. The V gene's germline CDR1 is SGDLS and CDR2 YYNGEE. This CDR3 is CASAQRGAPEQYF. The CDR3 coding sequence is TGTGCCAGCGCACAACGGGGGGCACCCGAGCAGTACTTC.